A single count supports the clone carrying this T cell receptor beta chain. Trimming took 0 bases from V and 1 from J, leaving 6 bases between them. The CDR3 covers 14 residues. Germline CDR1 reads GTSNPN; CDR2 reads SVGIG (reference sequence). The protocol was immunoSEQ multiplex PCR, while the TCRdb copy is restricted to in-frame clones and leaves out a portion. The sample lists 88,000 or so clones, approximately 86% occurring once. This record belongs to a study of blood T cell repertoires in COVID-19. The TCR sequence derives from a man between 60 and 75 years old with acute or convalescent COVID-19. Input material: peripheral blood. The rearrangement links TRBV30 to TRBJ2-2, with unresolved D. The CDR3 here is CAWSVLVNTGELFF. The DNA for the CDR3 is TGTGCCTGGAGTGTACTCGTGAACACCGGGGAGCTGTTTTTT.